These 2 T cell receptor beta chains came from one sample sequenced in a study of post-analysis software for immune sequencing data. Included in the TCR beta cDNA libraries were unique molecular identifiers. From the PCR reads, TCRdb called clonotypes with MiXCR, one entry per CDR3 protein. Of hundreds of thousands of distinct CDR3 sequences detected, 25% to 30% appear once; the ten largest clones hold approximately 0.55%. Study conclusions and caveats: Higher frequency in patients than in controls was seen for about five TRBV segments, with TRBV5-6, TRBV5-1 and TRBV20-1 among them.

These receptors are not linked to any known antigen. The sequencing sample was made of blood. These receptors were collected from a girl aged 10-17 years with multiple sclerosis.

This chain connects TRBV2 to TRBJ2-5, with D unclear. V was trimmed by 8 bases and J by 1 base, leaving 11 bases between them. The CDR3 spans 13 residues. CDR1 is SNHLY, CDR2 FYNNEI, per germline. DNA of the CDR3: TGTGCCAGCTTCTTCGGCATCCAAGAGACCCAGTACTTC. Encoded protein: CASFFGIQETQYF.

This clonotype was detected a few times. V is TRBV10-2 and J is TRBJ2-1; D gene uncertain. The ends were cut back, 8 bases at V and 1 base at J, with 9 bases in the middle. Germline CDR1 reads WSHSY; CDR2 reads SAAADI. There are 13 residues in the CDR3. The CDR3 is CASCQGSYNEQFF. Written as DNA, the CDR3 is TGCGCCAGCTGCCAAGGGTCCTACAATGAGCAGTTCTTC.